This T cell receptor (beta chain) was captured by sequencing in a study of blood T cells in healthy people across ages. With a J-beta primer mix and a sample-barcoded 5' primer, a second PCR ran about 7 to 11 cycles. Unique molecular identifiers of 12 random nucleotides labeled each cDNA. TCRdb re-derived calls from the 5' RACE reads in MiXCR, one entry per CDR3 protein. In the table there are 700,000 to 800,000 distinct CDR3 sequences, about 40% of which are singletons. In the case of this clonotype: Antigen unknown.

Aged roughly 6 to 100, donors were systemically healthy Caucasians from Russia. V gave up 5 bases and J gave up 2 bases; unmatched junction bases: 7. This CDR3 is 15 amino acids long. CDR1 MNHEY and CDR2 SVGAGI come from the germline V gene. Overall study findings and caveats: Diversity was higher, and naive CD4+ cells more numerous, in long-lived donors than in aged donors.

The chain carries TRBV6-5 and TRBJ2-3; 7 bases match TRBD1. The receptor comes from a woman aged 60-75 years in good health. Sequenced material: blood. The CDR3 protein is CASSTLTGTTDTQYF. The CDR3 DNA follows: TGTGCCAGCAGTACCCTGACAGGGACCACAGATACGCAGTATTTT.